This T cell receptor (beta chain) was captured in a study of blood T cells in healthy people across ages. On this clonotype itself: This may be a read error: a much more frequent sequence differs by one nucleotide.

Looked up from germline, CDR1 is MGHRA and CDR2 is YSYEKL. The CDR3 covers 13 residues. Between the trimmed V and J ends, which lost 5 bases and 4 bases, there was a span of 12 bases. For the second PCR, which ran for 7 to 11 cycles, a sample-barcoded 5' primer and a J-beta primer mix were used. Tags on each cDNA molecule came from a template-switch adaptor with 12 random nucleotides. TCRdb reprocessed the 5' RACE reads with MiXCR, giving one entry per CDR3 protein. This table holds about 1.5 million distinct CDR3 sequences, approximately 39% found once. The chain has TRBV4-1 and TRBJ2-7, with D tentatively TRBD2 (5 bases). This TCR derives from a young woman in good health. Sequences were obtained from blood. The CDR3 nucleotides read TGCGCCAGCAGCGTGGTGGGAGAGTACGAGCAGTACTTC. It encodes CASSVVGEYEQYF.